This is a list of T cell receptor beta chains from one sample in a study of shared clonotypes between healthy human individuals. Some clones are missing from TCRdb's copy, which holds only in-frame ones; the method was immunoSEQ multiplex PCR. The sample yields around 340,000 clones, 70% to 75% seen once. Sequencing was performed on memory CD4+ T cells sorted from blood. Receptors were obtained from a young man in good health. Each CDR3 is given with its conserved first and last residue. The order of the fields is clone size, J gene, D gene, V gene, CDR3 protein, CDR3 DNA. A D gene is named only where the DNA matches it firmly. Clone size, where shown, is once, few, many, or a class for clones that have expanded.

size: -
J: TRBJ2-4
D: -
V: TRBV19
CDR3: CASSIGSNIQYF
DNA: TGTGCCAGTAGTATTGGCTCAAACATTCAGTACTTC

size: -
J: TRBJ2-3
D: -
V: TRBV6-6
CDR3: CASSYSFRTDTQYF
DNA: TGTGCCAGCAGTTACTCGTTCCGCACAGATACGCAGTATTTT

size: -
J: TRBJ2-5
D: -
V: TRBV20-1
CDR3: CRRGETQYF
DNA: TGCAGACGAGGGGAGACCCAGTACTTC

size: once
J: TRBJ1-2
D: -
V: TRBV15
CDR3: CATSMPRGGHYGYTF
DNA: TGTGCCACCAGCATGCCCCGGGGAGGGCACTATGGCTACACCTTC

size: few
J: TRBJ1-5
D: -
V: TRBV23-1
CDR3: CASTDPRDQPQHF
DNA: TGCGCCAGCACCGACCCCCGCGACCAGCCCCAGCATTTT

size: once
J: TRBJ1-3
D: -
V: TRBV14
CDR3: CASSQDIGRHSGNTIYF
DNA: TGTGCCAGCAGCCAAGATATCGGGCGGCACTCTGGAAACACCATATATTTT

size: -
J: TRBJ1-1
D: TRBD1
V: TRBV9
CDR3: CASSAPQGGTEAFF
DNA: TGTGCCAGCAGCGCCCCCCAGGGGGGCACTGAAGCTTTCTTT

size: -
J: TRBJ2-7
D: TRBD1
V: TRBV6-5
CDR3: CASRQPVDRGHEQYF
DNA: TGTGCCAGCAGACAACCGGTGGACAGGGGCCACGAGCAGTACTTC

size: -
J: TRBJ2-7
D: TRBD1
V: TRBV5-1
CDR3: CASSSDRALTGRYF
DNA: TGCGCCAGCAGCTCGGACAGGGCGTTAACTGGTCGGTACTTC

size: few
J: TRBJ2-7
D: TRBD2
V: TRBV6-1
CDR3: CAIFPETSGRHEQYF
DNA: TGTGCCATTTTCCCCGAGACTAGCGGGAGACACGAGCAGTACTTC

size: -
J: TRBJ2-5
D: TRBD1
V: TRBV28
CDR3: CASRLDQGAIETQYF
DNA: TGTGCCAGCAGACTCGATCAGGGGGCAATTGAGACCCAGTACTTC

size: few
J: TRBJ1-1
D: -
V: TRBV6-5
CDR3: CASRPTGPMNTEAFF
DNA: TGTGCCAGCAGACCCACAGGGCCCATGAACACTGAAGCTTTCTTT

size: -
J: TRBJ1-2
D: -
V: TRBV7-9
CDR3: CASSLAMGGANGYTF
DNA: TGTGCCAGCAGCTTAGCTATGGGGGGCGCGAATGGCTACACCTTC

size: -
J: TRBJ2-3
D: -
V: TRBV5-4
CDR3: CASSFRQRSSTDTQYF
DNA: TGTGCCAGCAGCTTCCGGCAGCGCTCTAGCACAGATACGCAGTATTTT

size: -
J: TRBJ1-2
D: -
V: TRBV20-1
CDR3: CSAQDYGYTF
DNA: TGCAGTGCGCAGGACTATGGCTACACCTTC